The 25 T cell receptor beta chains below come from one sample, sequenced in a study of control samples from healthy donors and cancer patients. Assay: immunoSEQ multiplex PCR; the TCRdb copy retains only in-frame clones and omits some. The sample has 100,000 to 150,000 clones, over 85% seen once. Specimen: blood. The receptors were sampled from a man aged 18-30 years in good health.

Notes on this clone: One end of the junction is discordant with germline, which a read error may explain. V and J are TRBV5-1 and TRBJ1-5, with a tentative D call TRBD1 (6 bases). Germline CDR1 reads SGHRS; CDR2 reads YFSETQ. This CDR3 is built from 19 residues. For the CDR3, the DNA is TGCGCCCGCAGCTTGTCTCCGCCGGGGGGGGCGATCGGTAATCAGCCCCAGCATTTT. It encodes CARSLSPPGGAIGNQPQHF.

This chain connects TRBV15 to TRBJ2-5, with 7 bases fitting TRBD1. J was trimmed by 5 bases and V by 0 bases; bases with no gene match: 6. Germline assignment: CDR1 LNHNV and CDR2 YYDKDF (reference sequence). The length of the CDR3 is 15 residues. This CDR3 is CATSRDFGQEETQYF. CDR3 nucleotide sequence: TGTGCCACCAGCAGAGATTTTGGACAGGAGGAGACCCAGTACTTC. The full variable domain, its missing parts supplied by reference TRBV15 and TRBJ2-5, is DAMVIQNPRYQVTQFGKPVTLSCSQTLNHNVMYWYQQKSSQAPKLLFHYYDKDFNNEADTPDNFQSRRPNTSFCFLDIRSPGLGDTAMYLCATSRDFGQEETQYFGPGTRLLVL.

J is TRBJ2-7 and V is TRBV3-1 (or the pseudogene TRBV3-2); D remains unclear. Germline CDR1 and CDR2: LGHDT and YNNKEL (reference sequence). The germline V and J ends were trimmed by 1 base and 7 bases, with 17 bases remaining between them. The CDR3 loop spans 15 amino acids. DNA for the CDR3: TGTGCCAGCAGCCAAGGGGTCGGACGGGTGGGAGAGCAGTACTTC. It yields the protein CASSQGVGRVGEQYF.

V and J are TRBV5-6 and TRBJ1-4, with 7 bases that match TRBD1. The V gene end was trimmed by 6 bases and the J gene end by 8 bases; junction bases not matched to a gene: 10. The CDR3 has 14 residues. Looked up from germline, CDR1 is SGHDT and CDR2 is YYEEEE. CDR3 sequence reads: CASTYDRVGEKLFF. The CDR3 region has the DNA TGTGCCAGCACCTACGACAGGGTAGGCGAAAAACTGTTTTTT.

This clone was observed a single time. The J gene is TRBJ2-3, the V gene TRBV6-5; 7 bases match TRBD1. The CDR3 extends over 15 amino acids. J lost 1 base, V lost 6 bases, and 7 bases had no gene match. Germline CDR1 is MNHEY and CDR2 is SVGAGI. The CDR3 DNA reads as TGTGCCAGCAGCTCGAGGGGGCCGGGCACAGATACGCAGTATTTT. As protein: CASSSRGPGTDTQYF.

The chain carries TRBV2 and TRBJ2-3, with D maybe TRBD2 (6 bases). The V end lost 8 bases, the J end lost 3 bases, and 9 bases lay between the germline ends. CDR1 and CDR2 (germline): SNHLY, FYNNEI. CDR3 length: 12 amino acids. Written as DNA, the CDR3 is TGTGCCAGCTCCCGGGGGACAGATACGCAGTATTTT. Amino acid sequence: CASSRGTDTQYF.

This clone was detected once. The chain couples TRBV29-1 to TRBJ2-5; 8 positions agree with TRBD2. The CDR3 is made up of 14 amino acids. V gave up 6 bases and J gave up 4 bases; unmatched junction bases: 10. Looked up from germline, CDR1 is SQVTM and CDR2 is ANQGSEA. The CDR3 nucleotides are TGCAGCGTCCTGAGGGTAGCGGGGACAGAGACCCAGTACTTC. Residues: CSVLRVAGTETQYF.

This clone has only one observation. In nucleotides, the CDR3 is TGTGCCAGCTGGGGTAGAGCGGGGCGCACTTTCACAGATACGCAGTATTTT. Encoded protein: CASWGRAGRTFTDTQYF. The chain has TRBV6-4 and TRBJ2-3; the match to TRBD2 covers 7 bases. V lost 8 bases to trimming and J lost 2 bases; unmatched junction nucleotides: 16. This CDR3 is built from 17 residues. Germline assignment: CDR1 MRHNA and CDR2 SNTAGT.

This chain uses TRBV3-1 (or the pseudogene TRBV3-2) with TRBJ1-2; TRBD1 matches 9 bases. This CDR3 spans 15 amino acids. The J segment lost 5 bases and the V segment lost 3 bases, leaving 7 bases of the junction unmatched. From germline, CDR1 is LGHDT and CDR2 YNNKEL (reference sequence). The CDR3 protein is CASSHRGQGMYGYTF. The CDR3, as DNA: TGTGCCAGCAGCCACCGGGGACAGGGAATGTATGGCTACACCTTC.

The rearrangement uses TRBV6-2 or TRBV6-3 and TRBJ1-1; 7 nucleotides match TRBD1. This CDR3 has 15 residues. The germline gives CDR1 MNHEY, CDR2 SVGEGT. V trimming: 0 bases; J trimming: 7 bases; junction bases outside the gene matches: 8. CDR3 protein: CASSYSITGQVEAFF. The CDR3 nucleotides are TGTGCCAGCAGTTACTCGATCACCGGACAGGTTGAAGCTTTCTTT.

V and J are TRBV2 and TRBJ2-3, with D perhaps given as TRBD1 or TRBD2 (6 bases each). The CDR3 has 16 amino acids. Between the trimmed V and J ends, which lost 2 bases and 4 bases, there was a span of 16 bases. CDR1 and CDR2 from the germline V gene are SNHLY and FYNNEI. The CDR3, as DNA: TGTGCCAGCAGTGAATCGAGGGGGGCGTCAGCAGATACGCAGTATTTT. Its translation is CASSESRGASADTQYF.

The chain is built from TRBV6-5 and TRBJ2-7; perhaps TRBD1 as D (6 bases). CDR3 length: 14 amino acids. Germline V gene data show CDR1 as MNHEY and CDR2 as SVGAGI. Trimming took 5 bases from V and 3 from J, leaving 14 bases between them. The CDR3 DNA follows: TGTGCCAGCAGTCTACAGGGAACGTACTACGAGCAGTACTTC. Residues: CASSLQGTYYEQYF.

J is TRBJ1-2 and V is TRBV6-1, with TRBD1 as a possible D gene (6 bases). CDR3 length: 16 residues. Germline V lookup: CDR1 MNHNS, CDR2 SASEGT. Trimming pared 2 bases from V and 2 bases from J, leaving 15 bases between. The CDR3 coding sequence is TGTGCCAGCAGTGAACTGGGGGCAGGGTGGAACTATGGCTACACCTTC. It yields the protein CASSELGAGWNYGYTF.

The count of this clone is one. The chain employs TRBV6-5 and TRBJ2-7; D possibly corresponds to TRBD2 (5 bases). Germline CDR1 is MNHEY and CDR2 is SVGAGI. The CDR3 has 15 amino acids. The V end was cut by 5 bases, the J end by 5 bases, with 19 bases between. CDR3 bases: TGTGCCAGCAGTACTTTGGGCTCGGGGTCCCACGAGCAGTACTTC. It codes for CASSTLGSGSHEQYF.

This chain links TRBV5-6 with TRBJ2-7; 8 bases are a match to TRBD2. Germline V gene data show CDR1 as SGHDT and CDR2 as YYEEEE. This CDR3 region has 14 residues. Trimming took 5 bases from V and 1 from J; bases not matched to a gene: 5. The CDR3 sequence is CASSSGAPSYEQYF. The CDR3 DNA reads TGTGCCAGCAGTAGCGGGGCGCCATCCTACGAGCAGTACTTC.

The chain recombines TRBV29-1 with TRBJ2-5; 7 bases align to TRBD1. Germline CDR1 is SQVTM and CDR2 is ANQGSEA. V dropped 0 bases and J dropped 5; count of bases not matched to a gene: 9. The CDR3 runs to 15 residues. CDR3 residues: CSVEEAEGGRETQYF. In DNA form, the CDR3 reads TGCAGCGTTGAAGAAGCGGAAGGGGGCAGGGAGACCCAGTACTTC.

The chain combines TRBV11-2 with TRBJ2-3, with 8 bases that match TRBD2. V gave up 3 bases and J gave up 5 bases; unmatched junction bases: 7. The CDR3 covers 15 residues. Germline assignment: CDR1 SGHAT and CDR2 FQNNGV. Here the CDR3 DNA reads TGTGCCAGCAGCTTGTTCGGGGGGGAGGGAGATACGCAGTATTTT. This sequence encodes CASSLFGGEGDTQYF.

The chain joins TRBV6-5 to TRBJ1-6; 8 nucleotides align to TRBD1. Unmatched junction bases numbered 2, after V lost 0 bases and J lost 7 bases. The germline V gene encodes CDR1 MNHEY and CDR2 SVGAGI. The CDR3 has 15 amino acids. CDR3 sequence (DNA): TGTGCCAGCAGTTACTCGGACAGGGCAAATTCACCCCTCCACTTT. Its translation is CASSYSDRANSPLHF.

V and J are TRBV6-1 and TRBJ2-5; D not certain. V lost 7 bases to trimming and J lost 1 base, with 19 bases between them. Per germline, CDR1 MNHNS and CDR2 SASEGT. The CDR3 consists of 16 residues. CDR3 DNA: TGTGCCAGCAATGAGGCGGTATTCGGGCCCCAAGAGACCCAGTACTTC. Translating gives CASNEAVFGPQETQYF.

The chain combines TRBV27 with TRBJ2-3; either TRBD1 or TRBD2 may fit D (5 bases each). This CDR3 has 15 residues. V lost 6 bases, J lost 5 bases, and 18 bases lay in between. CDR1 is MNHEY, CDR2 SMNVEV, per germline (reference sequence). The CDR3 DNA follows: TGTGCCAGCAGCCACCGGGACCCGAGGGTAGATACGCAGTATTTT. This codes for CASSHRDPRVDTQYF.

This rearrangement joins TRBV4-2 to TRBJ2-1; the D gene is possibly TRBD2 (6 bases). The germline V and J ends were trimmed by 1 base and 8 bases, with 24 bases remaining between them. The CDR3 is 18 residues long. CDR1 and CDR2 (germline): LGHNA, YNFKEQ. CDR3 bases: TGTGCCAGCAGCCAAGCGCATCTACTCGGACTACCGGTCCATGAGCAGTTCTTC. This translates into CASSQAHLLGLPVHEQFF.

V is TRBV5-6 and J is TRBJ2-5, with 12 bases lining up with TRBD1. Germline V gives CDR1 SGHDT, CDR2 YYEEEE. The CDR3 sequence is 19 residues long. V lost 0 bases, J lost 0 bases, and 9 bases stayed unmatched. CDR3 DNA sequence: TGTGCCAGCAGCTTGGTTGGGACAGGGGGCGCGGGGTACCAAGAGACCCAGTACTTC. Its protein product is CASSLVGTGGAGYQETQYF.

CDR3 nucleotides: TGTGCCAGCAGCCCATCTTGGAACACTGAAGCTTTCTTT. Its protein product is CASSPSWNTEAFF. This chain connects TRBV7-9 to TRBJ1-1; the D is unclear. CDR1 and CDR2 from the germline V gene are SEHNR and FQNEAQ (reference sequence). V was pared by 5 bases and J by 1 base, with 8 bases between. This CDR3 comprises 13 residues.

The chain combines TRBV28 with TRBJ2-2; D remains unclear. CDR3 length: 14 amino acids. The V and J ends lost 1 base and 1 base respectively, with 4 bases between them. Germline lookup yields CDR1 MDHEN and CDR2 SYDVKM. CDR3 coding DNA: TGTGCCAGCAGTTTATCAAGGAACACCGGGGAGCTGTTTTTT. Its translation: CASSLSRNTGELFF.

The V and J genes are TRBV18 and TRBJ1-2, with D perhaps TRBD1 (5 bases). The germline CDR1 and CDR2 sequences are KGHSH and LQKENI. Trimming took off 0 bases at V and 8 bases at J, with 13 bases between the two ends. This CDR3 region has 14 residues. The CDR3 sequence is CASSPPGGYGGYTF. DNA for the CDR3: TGTGCCAGCTCACCACCGGGGGGGTATGGAGGCTACACCTTC.